This TCR beta chain was found in a study of T-cell reconstitution after alpha-beta-depleted transplantation in children. It was with unique molecular identifiers that the TCRbeta library was prepared. MiXCR was run by TCRdb on the PCR reads, yielding one entry per CDR3 protein. Of some 200,000 distinct CDR3 sequences listed, 13% to 15% are singletons. From germline, CDR1 is SGHRS and CDR2 YFSETQ. The length of the CDR3 is 14 residues. V lost 5 bases, J lost 6 bases, and 15 bases lay in between. This clonotype was detected many times. Material: PBMCs from the stem cell graft donor, obtained from the stem cell graft. This sequence joins TRBV5-1 and TRBJ2-1; D might be TRBD2 (5 bases). The TCR originated in a human donor who donated a stem cell graft to a child with acute lymphoblastic leukemia. This chain's CDR3 is CASRSGIEANEQFF. Here the CDR3 DNA reads TGCGCCAGCAGATCGGGGATTGAGGCCAATGAGCAGTTCTTC.